This TCR beta chain originates from a study of shared clonotypes between healthy human individuals. For the study at large: A couple of women and a few men aged 18 to 49 made up the donors. For every donor, three CD4 naive, three CD4 memory, two CD8 naive and one CD8 memory plates were used.

The length of the CDR3 is 13 residues. The junction had 1 base not matched to a gene; V was cut back by 6 bases and J by 5 bases. CDR1 is KGHSH, CDR2 LQKENI, per germline. Study results and limitations: As a rule, naive subsets had a larger estimated richness than memory subsets. Clonotypes not shared had lower generation probabilities than those common to all four donors.

This table comes from immunoSEQ multiplex PCR, and its TCRdb copy is limited to in-frame clones, with some not included. The sample shows roughly 2.6 million clones, more than 80% of them seen only once. Concerning this clone: Its antigen remains unidentified.

Sequencing was carried out using naive CD4+ T cells sorted from blood. Subset denoted: CD45RA+ positively selected. The sequence was collected from a man younger than 30 in good health. The chain joins TRBV18 to TRBJ2-3, with 11 bases identical to TRBD2. This CDR3 reads CASSGTSGDTQYF. DNA for the CDR3: TGTGCCAGCTCGGGGACTAGCGGAGATACGCAGTATTTT.